This note documents a single T cell receptor beta chain sequence. Its antigen is unidentified. A junction boundary mismatches the germline segment, possibly from a read error. This sample is drawn from a study of cytomegalovirus exposure and HLA in healthy donors. For the study at large: There were 85 million or so unique TCRs (from HLA-typed donors) in an early data release. The study, taken as a whole, reports: Analyses of presence and absence presupposed an approximately uniform sequencing depth across donors.

Both 60 Vbeta primers and 13 Jbeta primers went into the PCR. Assay: immunoSEQ multiplex PCR; the TCRdb copy retains only in-frame clones and omits some. The data contain just over 150,000 clones, around four fifths of them seen just once; the ten biggest clones take up approximately 1.9%. Germline V gene sequence: CDR1 SSHAT, CDR2 FNYEAQ (reference sequence). This CDR3 has 14 residues. The sample comprised PBMCs. The TCR comes from a man between 18 and 35 years old in good health and CMV-seronegative. The gene calls are TRBV7-7 and TRBJ2-7, with 7 nucleotides matching TRBD1. CDR3 amino acids: CASSLVEGAGEQYF. The CDR3 coding sequence is TGTGCTAGCAGCTTAGTTGAGGGGGCGGGCGAGCAGTACTTC.